These T cell receptor delta chains were read from a single sample in a study of gammadelta T cells in human blood. TCRdb reanalysed the RT-PCR reads with CATT. The sample has roughly 380 delta-chain clones; around 41% are singletons. Sequenced input: Vgamma9Vdelta2 gamma-delta T cells from infant blood. The receptors were gathered from a human donor. Both conserved end residues are part of each CDR3. A D gene is named only where the DNA matches it firmly. Part of the rows lack a size; the others show once, few, many or a class for expanded clones.

TRDV2	TRDD3	TRDJ3	few	CACDSSGGIRGRDSWDTRQMFF	TGTGCCTGTGACTCTAGCGGGGGGATACGCGGAAGGGACTCCTGGGACACCCGACAGATGTTTTTC
TRDV2	TRDD3	TRDJ3	large	CACDTVGDSSWDTRQMFF	TGTGCCTGTGACACCGTGGGGGATAGCTCCTGGGACACCCGACAGATGTTTTTC
TRDV2	TRDD3	TRDJ3	-	CAGDNTGGDISWDTRQMFF	TGTGCCGGTGACAATACTGGGGGAGACATCTCCTGGGACACCCGACAGATGTTTTTC
TRDV2	TRDD3	TRDJ2	-	CAFDNVGDQTATLTAQLFF	TGTGCCTTTGACAATGTGGGGGATCAAACCGCGACTTTGACAGCACAACTCTTCTTT
TRDV2	TRDD3	TRDJ3	large	CACDLVLGDTSSWDTRQMFF	TGTGCCTGTGATCTTGTACTGGGGGATACGAGCTCCTGGGACACCCGACAGATGTTTTTC
TRDV2	TRDD3	TRDJ1	hyperexpanded	CACDGVGDHKLIF	TGTGCCTGTGACGGGGTGGGGGATCATAAACTCATCTTT
TRDV2	TRDD3	TRDJ3	large	CACDTAGGYEPTWDTRQMFF	TGTGCCTGTGACACCGCTGGGGGATACGAACCTACCTGGGACACCCGACAGATGTTTTTC
TRDV2	-	TRDJ3	large	CACDTVGGTSSWDTRQMFF	TGTGCCTGTGACACCGTGGGGGGTACGAGCTCCTGGGACACCCGACAGATGTTTTTC
TRDV2	TRDD3	TRDJ3	large	CACDKLGDVYWDTRQMFF	TGTGCCTGTGACAAGCTGGGGGATGTGTACTGGGACACCCGACAGATGTTTTTC
TRDV2	TRDD3	TRDJ1	large	CACDPISRGIRGNKLIF	TGTGCCTGTGACCCAATATCCCGGGGGATACGGGGGAATAAACTCATCTTT
TRDV2	TRDD3	TRDJ3	few	CACDILGDTRSWDTRQMFF	TGTGCCTGTGACATACTGGGGGATACGCGCTCCTGGGACACCCGACAGATGTTTTTC
TRDV2	TRDD3	TRDJ3	large	CACDSVLGGSWDTRQMFF	TGTGCCTGTGACTCCGTACTGGGGGGCTCCTGGGACACCCGACAGATGTTTTTC
TRDV2	TRDD3	TRDJ2	-	CACDTLGDTTAQLFF	TGTGCATGTGACACCCTGGGGGATACCACAGCACAACTCTTCTTT
TRDV2	-	TRDJ2	large	CACDTVWGSPALTAQLFF	TGTGCCTGTGACACCGTCTGGGGATCTCCAGCTTTGACAGCACAACTCTTCTTT
TRDV2	TRDD3	TRDJ3	few	CACDKIQLGGARGSSWDTRQMFF	TGTGCCTGTGACAAGATACAACTGGGGGGCGCCCGCGGATCCTCCTGGGACACCCGACAGATGTTTTTC
TRDV2	-	TRDJ1	large	CACDTVAQRADKLIF	TGTGCCTGTGACACCGTAGCCCAGAGGGCCGATAAACTCATCTTT
TRDV2	TRDD3	TRDJ2	large	CACDRVGDTLTAQLFF	TGTGCCTGTGACAGGGTGGGGGATACTTTGACAGCACAACTCTTCTTT
TRDV2	TRDD3	TRDJ3	-	CACDGTGESSWDTRQMFF	TGTGCCTGTGACGGTACTGGGGAGAGCTCCTGGGACACCCGACAGATGTTTTTC
TRDV2	TRDD3	TRDJ3	few	CACDTLGDGLSWDTRQMFF	TGTGCCTGTGACACGTTGGGGGATGGTCTCTCCTGGGACACCCGACAGATGTTTTTC
TRDV2	-	TRDJ3	-	CACDTWGSRSSWDTRQMFF	TGTGCCTGTGACACCTGGGGATCCCGCAGCTCCTGGGACACCCGACAGATGTTTTTC
TRDV2	TRDD3	TRDJ3	large	CAGGYDWDTRQMFF	TGTGCTGGGGGATACGACTGGGACACCCGACAGATGTTTTTC
TRDV2	TRDD3	TRDJ3	large	CACDTAGGFNSWDTRQMFF	TGTGCCTGTGACACGGCTGGGGGATTCAACTCCTGGGACACCCGACAGATGTTTTTC
TRDV2	TRDD3	TRDJ3	large	CACDTTGGSWDTRQMFF	TGTGCCTGTGACACCACTGGGGGCTCCTGGGACACCCGACAGATGTTTTTC
TRDV2	-	TRDJ2	few	CACDTWGLTAQLFF	TGTGCCTGTGACACCTGGGGTTTGACAGCACAACTCTTCTTT
TRDV2	TRDD3	TRDJ2	-	CACDTLGDTAQLFF	TGTGCCTGTGACACTCTGGGGGATACAGCACAACTCTTCTTT
TRDV2	TRDD3	TRDJ2	hyperexpanded	CACDTLGDTGALTAQLFF	TGTGCCTGTGACACCCTGGGGGATACGGGAGCTTTGACAGCACAACTCTTCTTT
TRDV2	TRDD3	TRDJ1	few	CACDTLLGDRGVYTDKLIF	TGTGCCTGTGACACCTTACTGGGGGATAGAGGGGTCTACACCGATAAACTCATCTTT
TRDV2	TRDD3	TRDJ3	-	CACDTLGDTSSWDTRQMFF	TGTGCCTGTGACACCCTGGGGGATACGAGCTCCTGGGACACCCGACAGATGTTTTTC
TRDV2	TRDD3	TRDJ2	-	CACDTLGDTTAQLFF	TGTGCCTGTGACACCCTGGGGGATACCACAGCACAACTCTTCTTT
TRDV2	TRDD3	TRDJ3	few	CACDKVLGDTRSWDTRQMFF	TGTGCCTGTGACAAAGTACTGGGGGATACGCGCTCCTGGGACACCCGACAGATGTTTTTC
TRDV2	TRDD3	TRDJ3	-	CACDTSGGYDSWDTRQMFF	TGTGCCTGTGACACCTCCGGGGGATACGACTCCTGGGACACCCGACAGATGTTTTTC
TRDV2	TRDD3	TRDJ3	-	CACDKRLGAPFTWDTRQMFF	TGTGCCTGTGACAAAAGACTGGGGGCCCCATTCACCTGGGACACCCGACAGATGTTTTTC
TRDV2	TRDD3	TRDJ3	large	CACDNTGGSWDTRQMFF	TGTGCCTGTGACAATACTGGGGGATCCTGGGACACCCGACAGATGTTTTTC
TRDV2	TRDD3	TRDJ3	hyperexpanded	CACDPVPGWGIGSSWDTRQMFF	TGTGCCTGTGACCCGGTCCCGGGCTGGGGGATTGGGAGCTCCTGGGACACCCGACAGATGTTTTTC
TRDV2	TRDD3	TRDJ2	-	CACDWGSPLTAQLFF	TGTGCCTGTGACTGGGGGAGCCCTTTGACAGCACAACTCTTCTTT
TRDV2	-	TRDJ3	large	CACDAVGVSSWDTRQMFF	TGTGCCTGTGACGCGGTGGGGGTTAGCTCCTGGGACACCCGACAGATGTTTTTC
TRDV2	-	TRDJ1	large	CACDTVRGALIF	TGTGCCTGTGACACCGTTCGGGGGGCACTCATCTTT
TRDV2	-	TRDJ3	few	CACDTGGFRSWDTRQMFF	TGTGCCTGTGACACCGGTGGATTTCGCTCCTGGGACACCCGACAGATGTTTTTC
TRDV2	TRDD3	TRDJ2	hyperexpanded	CACDTLGDTGTAQLFF	TGTGCCTGTGACACTCTGGGGGATACGGGGACAGCACAACTCTTCTTT
TRDV2	TRDD3	TRDJ3	-	CACDTTGGYGSSWDTRQMFF	TGTGCCTGTGACACCACTGGGGGATACGGGAGCTCCTGGGACACCCGACAGATGTTTTTC
TRDV2	-	TRDJ1	large	CACDTVRGELIF	TGTGCCTGTGACACCGTTCGGGGGGAACTCATCTTT
TRDV2	-	TRDJ3	large	CACDTGRSPSWDTRQMFF	TGTGCCTGTGACACCGGCCGGAGCCCCTCCTGGGACACCCGACAGATGTTTTTC
TRDV2	TRDD3	TRDJ3	few	CACDPVLGDKGDTRQMFF	TGTGCCTGTGACCCGGTACTGGGGGATAAGGGGGACACCCGACAGATGTTTTTC
TRDV2	-	TRDJ3	large	CACDTGRGSSWDTRQMFF	TGTGCCTGTGACACCGGGAGGGGGAGCTCCTGGGACACCCGACAGATGTTTTTC
TRDV2	-	TRDJ3	-	CACDTWDTRQMFF	TGTGCCTGTGACACCTGGGACACCCGACAGATGTTTTTC
TRDV2	-	TRDJ3	once	CACDTAGDSWDTRQMFF	TGTGCCTGTGACACCGCCGGGGACTCCTGGGACACCCGACAGATGTTTTTC
TRDV2	TRDD3	TRDJ3	large	CACDTAGGYATGDTRQMFF	TGTGCCTGTGACACCGCTGGGGGATACGCGACGGGGGACACCCGACAGATGTTTTTC
TRDV2	TRDD3	TRDJ3	large	CACDTVLGDTRSWDTRQMFF	TGTGCCTGTGACACCGTACTGGGGGATACGCGCTCCTGGGACACCCGACAGATGTTTTTC
TRDV2	TRDD3	TRDJ2	large	CACDTGILLTAQLFF	TGTGCCTGTGACACCGGGATACTTTTGACAGCACAACTCTTCTTT
TRDV2	TRDD3	TRDJ3	large	CACDTVGDTSWDTRQMFF	TGTGCCTGTGACACCGTGGGGGATACGTCCTGGGACACCCGACAGATGTTTTTC
TRDV2	TRDD3	TRDJ3	large	CACDSSWGIRGRDSWDTRQMFF	TGTGCCTGTGACTCTAGCTGGGGGATACGCGGAAGGGACTCCTGGGACACCCGACAGATGTTTTTC
TRDV2	TRDD3	TRDJ3	large	CACAILGASSWDTRQMFF	TGTGCCTGTGCCATACTGGGGGCTAGCTCCTGGGACACCCGACAGATGTTTTTC
TRDV2	TRDD3	TRDJ3	large	CACDTATGGYSWDTRQMFF	TGTGCCTGTGACACCGCTACTGGGGGATACTCCTGGGACACCCGACAGATGTTTTTC
TRDV2	TRDD3	TRDJ3	large	CACDTVGEWGILSSWDTRQMFF	TGTGCCTGTGACACCGTGGGGGAATGGGGGATCCTTAGCTCCTGGGACACCCGACAGATGTTTTTC
TRDV2	TRDD3	TRDJ3	few	CACDSINWGISSWDTRQMFF	TGTGCCTGTGACTCTATTAACTGGGGGATAAGCTCCTGGGACACCCGACAGATGTTTTTC
TRDV2	TRDD3	TRDJ3	large	CACDTVGDGNSWDTRQMFF	TGTGCCTGTGACACCGTGGGGGATGGTAACTCCTGGGACACCCGACAGATGTTTTTC
TRDV2	TRDD3	TRDJ3	hyperexpanded	CACDTVLGDTSWDTRQMFF	TGTGCCTGTGACACCGTACTGGGGGATACGTCCTGGGACACCCGACAGATGTTTTTC
TRDV2	TRDD3	TRDJ3	-	CAGDTLLGDTWDTRQMFF	TGTGCCGGTGACACCTTACTGGGGGATACCTGGGACACCCGACAGATGTTTTTC
TRDV2	TRDD3	TRDJ3	large	CACDKILGAPFSWDTRQMFF	TGTGCCTGTGACAAAATACTGGGGGCCCCATTCTCCTGGGACACCCGACAGATGTTTTTC